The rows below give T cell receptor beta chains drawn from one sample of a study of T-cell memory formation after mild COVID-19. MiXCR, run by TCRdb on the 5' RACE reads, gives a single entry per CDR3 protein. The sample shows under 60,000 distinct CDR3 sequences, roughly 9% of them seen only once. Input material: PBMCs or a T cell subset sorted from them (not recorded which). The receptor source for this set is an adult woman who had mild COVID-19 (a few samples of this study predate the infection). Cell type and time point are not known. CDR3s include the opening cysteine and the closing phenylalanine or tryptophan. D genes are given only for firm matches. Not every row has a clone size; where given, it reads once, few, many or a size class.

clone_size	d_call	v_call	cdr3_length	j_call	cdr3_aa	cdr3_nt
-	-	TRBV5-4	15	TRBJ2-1	CASSLDGRSYNEQFF	TGTGCCAGCAGCTTGGACGGGAGATCCTACAATGAGCAGTTCTTC
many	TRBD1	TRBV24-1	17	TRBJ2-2	CATSDFRTGRLTGELFF	TGTGCCACCAGTGATTTTCGGACAGGGAGATTGACCGGGGAGCTGTTTTTT
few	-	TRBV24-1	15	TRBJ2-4	CATSDLSGQKNIQYF	TGTGCCACCAGTGATTTGTCTGGACAGAAAAACATTCAGTACTTC
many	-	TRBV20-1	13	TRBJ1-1	CSASPGGATEAFF	TGCAGTGCTTCCCCCGGGGGGGCCACTGAAGCTTTCTTT
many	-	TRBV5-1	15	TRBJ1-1	CASSLGGDGGTEAFF	TGCGCCAGCAGCTTGGGCGGGGACGGGGGCACTGAAGCTTTCTTT
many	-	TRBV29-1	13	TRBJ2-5	CSVNEKGVETQYF	TGCAGCGTTAATGAGAAAGGGGTAGAGACCCAGTACTTC
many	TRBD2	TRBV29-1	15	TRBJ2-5	CSVGLAGTPPETQYF	TGCAGCGTTGGGCTAGCGGGTACTCCCCCGGAGACCCAGTACTTC
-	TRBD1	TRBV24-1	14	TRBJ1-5	CATSEGQGYQPQHF	TGTGCCACCAGTGAGGGACAGGGTTATCAGCCCCAGCATTTT
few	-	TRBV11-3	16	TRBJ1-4	CASSFSRSATNEKLFF	TGTGCCAGCAGCTTTAGCCGCAGCGCAACTAATGAAAAACTGTTTTTT
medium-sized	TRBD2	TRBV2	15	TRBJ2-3	CASSGVSGSADTQYF	TGTGCCAGCAGTGGGGTTAGCGGGAGCGCAGATACGCAGTATTTT
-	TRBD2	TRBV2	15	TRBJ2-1	CASRVSGGSSNEQFF	TGTGCCAGCAGGGTTAGCGGGGGTAGTTCGAATGAGCAGTTCTTC
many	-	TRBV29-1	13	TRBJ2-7	CSGSQGGGREQYF	TGCAGCGGATCCCAAGGCGGAGGCAGGGAGCAGTACTTC
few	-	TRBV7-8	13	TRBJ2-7	CASSLRGPYEQYF	TGTGCCAGCAGTCTCAGGGGCCCCTACGAGCAGTACTTC
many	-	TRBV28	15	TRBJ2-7	CASSLVVGDSYEQYF	TGTGCCAGCAGTTTAGTAGTCGGCGACTCCTACGAGCAGTACTTC
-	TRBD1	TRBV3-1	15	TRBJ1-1	CASSHLTGGRTEAFF	TGTGCCAGCAGCCACCTGACAGGGGGGAGAACTGAAGCTTTCTTT
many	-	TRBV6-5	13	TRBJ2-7	CASSRSLSYEQYF	TGTGCCAGCAGTCGTAGCCTTTCCTACGAGCAGTACTTC
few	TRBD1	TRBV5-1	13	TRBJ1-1	CASSQQGITEAFF	TGCGCCAGCAGCCAACAGGGGATCACTGAAGCTTTCTTT
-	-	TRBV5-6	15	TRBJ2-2	CASSSASVKTGELLF	TGTGCCAGCAGCTCGGCGAGTGTGAAGACCGGGGAGCTGCTTTTT
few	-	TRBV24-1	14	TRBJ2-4	CATSDDEWTDIQYF	TGTGCCACCAGTGATGACGAGTGGACGGACATTCAGTACTTC
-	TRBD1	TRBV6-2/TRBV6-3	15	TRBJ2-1	CASRPDRSSYNEQFF	TGTGCCAGCAGGCCGGACAGGAGCTCCTACAATGAGCAGTTCTTC
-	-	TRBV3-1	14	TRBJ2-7	CASSQGTGPYEQYF	TGTGCCAGCAGCCAAGGAACGGGTCCCTACGAGCAGTACTTC